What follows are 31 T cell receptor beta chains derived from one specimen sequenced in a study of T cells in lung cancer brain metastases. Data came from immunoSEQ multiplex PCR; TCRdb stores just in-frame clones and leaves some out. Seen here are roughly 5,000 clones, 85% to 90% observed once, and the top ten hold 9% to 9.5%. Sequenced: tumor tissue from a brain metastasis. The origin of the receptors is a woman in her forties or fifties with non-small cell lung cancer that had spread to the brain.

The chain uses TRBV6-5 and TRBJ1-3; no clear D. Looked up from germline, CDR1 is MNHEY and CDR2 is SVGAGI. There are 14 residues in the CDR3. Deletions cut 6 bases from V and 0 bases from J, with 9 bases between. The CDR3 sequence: CASSRQDSGNTIYF. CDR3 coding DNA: TGTGCCAGCAGCCGCCAGGACTCTGGAAACACCATATATTTT.

As DNA, the CDR3 is TGCGCCAGCAGCCAACAAAGGGCCAGCAATCAGCCCCAGCATTTT. It yields the protein CASSQQRASNQPQHF. The chain combines TRBV4-1 with TRBJ1-5; no clear D gene. CDR3 size: 15 residues. Trimming took off 2 bases at V and 1 base at J, with 9 bases between the two ends. Germline V gene sequence: CDR1 MGHRA, CDR2 YSYEKL.

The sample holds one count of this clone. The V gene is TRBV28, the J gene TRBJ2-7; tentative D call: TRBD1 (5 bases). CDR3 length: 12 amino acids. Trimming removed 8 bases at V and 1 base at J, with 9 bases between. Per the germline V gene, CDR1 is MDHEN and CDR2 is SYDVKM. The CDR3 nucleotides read TGTGCCAGCCGCCGACAGTCCTACGAGCAGTACTTC. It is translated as CASRRQSYEQYF.

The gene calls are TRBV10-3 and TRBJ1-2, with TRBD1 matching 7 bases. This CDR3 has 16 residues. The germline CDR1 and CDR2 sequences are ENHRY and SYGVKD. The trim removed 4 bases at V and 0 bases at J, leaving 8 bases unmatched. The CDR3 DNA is TGTGCCATCAGTGCCGGGGACAGTGACTCTAACTATGGCTACACCTTC. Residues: CAISAGDSDSNYGYTF.

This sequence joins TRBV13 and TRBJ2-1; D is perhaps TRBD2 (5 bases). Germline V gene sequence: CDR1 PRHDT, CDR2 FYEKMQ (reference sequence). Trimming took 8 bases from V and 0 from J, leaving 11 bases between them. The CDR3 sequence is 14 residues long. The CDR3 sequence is CASGSESSYNEQFF. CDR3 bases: TGTGCCAGCGGTAGCGAAAGCTCCTACAATGAGCAGTTCTTC.

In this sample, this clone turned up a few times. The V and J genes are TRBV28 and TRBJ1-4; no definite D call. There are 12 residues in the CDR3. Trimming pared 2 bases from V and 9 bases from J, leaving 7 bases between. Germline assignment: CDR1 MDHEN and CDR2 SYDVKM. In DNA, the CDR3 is TGTGCCAGCAGTTTAGCCCAGAAAAAACTGTTTTTT. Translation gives CASSLAQKKLFF. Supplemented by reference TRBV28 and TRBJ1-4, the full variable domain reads DVKVTQSSRYLVKRTGEKVFLECVQDMDHENMFWYRQDPGLGLRLIYFSYDVKMKEKGDIPEGYSVSREKKERFSLILESASTNQTSMYLCASSLAQKKLFFGSGTQLSVL.

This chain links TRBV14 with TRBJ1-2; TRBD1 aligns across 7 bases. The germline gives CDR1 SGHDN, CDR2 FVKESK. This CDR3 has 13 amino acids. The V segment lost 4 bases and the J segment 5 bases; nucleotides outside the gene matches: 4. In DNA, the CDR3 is TGTGCCAGCAGCCCGGGACAGACTTATGGCTACACCTTC. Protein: CASSPGQTYGYTF.

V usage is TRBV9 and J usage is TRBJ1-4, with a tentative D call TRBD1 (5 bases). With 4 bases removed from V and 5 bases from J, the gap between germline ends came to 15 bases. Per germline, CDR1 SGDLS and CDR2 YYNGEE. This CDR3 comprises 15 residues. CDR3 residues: CASSSWGSRNEKLFF. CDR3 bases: TGTGCCAGCAGCTCATGGGGCTCTAGAAATGAAAAACTGTTTTTT. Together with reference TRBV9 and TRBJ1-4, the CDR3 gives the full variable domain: DSGVTQTPKHLITATGQRVTLRCSPRSGDLSVYWYQQSLDQGLQFLIQYYNGEERAKGNILERFSAQQFPDLHSELNLSSLELGDSALYFCASSSWGSRNEKLFFGSGTQLSVL.

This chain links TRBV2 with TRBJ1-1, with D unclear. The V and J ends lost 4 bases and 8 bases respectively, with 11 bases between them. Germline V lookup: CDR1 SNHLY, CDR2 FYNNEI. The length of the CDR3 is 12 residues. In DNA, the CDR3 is TGTGCCAGCAGTGTACACGCCCCAGAAGCTTTCTTT. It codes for CASSVHAPEAFF.

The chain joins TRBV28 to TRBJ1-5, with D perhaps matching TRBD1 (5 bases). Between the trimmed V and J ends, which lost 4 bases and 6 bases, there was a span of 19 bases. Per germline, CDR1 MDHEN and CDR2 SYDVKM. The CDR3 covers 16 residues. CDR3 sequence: CASSSWGEGGIQPQHF. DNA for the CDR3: TGTGCCAGCAGTTCCTGGGGGGAGGGTGGAATTCAGCCCCAGCATTTT.

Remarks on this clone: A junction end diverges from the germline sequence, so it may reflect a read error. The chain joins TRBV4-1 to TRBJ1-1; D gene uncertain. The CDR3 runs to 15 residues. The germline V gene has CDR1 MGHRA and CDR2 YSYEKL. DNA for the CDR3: TGCGCCAGCAGGCAAGCCCGCGTTCCTGGAACTGAAGCTTTCTTT. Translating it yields CASRQARVPGTEAFF.

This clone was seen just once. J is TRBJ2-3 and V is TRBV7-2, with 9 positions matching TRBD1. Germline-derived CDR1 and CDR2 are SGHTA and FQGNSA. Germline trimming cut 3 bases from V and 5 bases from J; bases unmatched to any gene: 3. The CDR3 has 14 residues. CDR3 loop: CASSFGTGRDTQYF. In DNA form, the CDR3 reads TGTGCCAGCAGCTTTGGGACAGGGCGAGATACGCAGTATTTT.

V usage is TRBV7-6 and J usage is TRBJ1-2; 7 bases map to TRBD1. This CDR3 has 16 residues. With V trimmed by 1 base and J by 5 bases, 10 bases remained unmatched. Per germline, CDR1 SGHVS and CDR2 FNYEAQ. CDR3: CASSLGGGTAEYGYTF. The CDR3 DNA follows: TGTGCCAGCAGCTTAGGTGGTGGGACAGCCGAGTATGGCTACACCTTC.

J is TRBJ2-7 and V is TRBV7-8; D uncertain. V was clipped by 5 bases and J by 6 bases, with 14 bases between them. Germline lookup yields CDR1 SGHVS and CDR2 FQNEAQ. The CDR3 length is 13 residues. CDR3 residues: CASSTGLQREQYF. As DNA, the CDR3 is TGTGCCAGCAGCACGGGTCTCCAACGCGAGCAGTACTTC.

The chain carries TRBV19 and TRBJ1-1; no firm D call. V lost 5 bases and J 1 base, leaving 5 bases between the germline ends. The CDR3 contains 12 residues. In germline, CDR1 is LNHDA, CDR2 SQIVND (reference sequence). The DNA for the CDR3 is TGTGCCAGTAGTTTCCCGAACACTGAAGCTTTCTTT. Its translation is CASSFPNTEAFF.

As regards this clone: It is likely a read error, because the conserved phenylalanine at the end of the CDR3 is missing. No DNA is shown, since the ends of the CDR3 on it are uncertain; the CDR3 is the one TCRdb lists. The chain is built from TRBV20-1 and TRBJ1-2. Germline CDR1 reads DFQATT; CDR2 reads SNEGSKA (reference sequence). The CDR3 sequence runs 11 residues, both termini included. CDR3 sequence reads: CSASSNPGSRL.

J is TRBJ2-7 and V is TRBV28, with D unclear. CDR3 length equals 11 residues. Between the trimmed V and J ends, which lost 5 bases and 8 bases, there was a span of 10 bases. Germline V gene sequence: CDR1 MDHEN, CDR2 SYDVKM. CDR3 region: CASSRHTKQYF. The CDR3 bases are TGTGCCAGCAGTCGCCATACGAAGCAGTACTTC.

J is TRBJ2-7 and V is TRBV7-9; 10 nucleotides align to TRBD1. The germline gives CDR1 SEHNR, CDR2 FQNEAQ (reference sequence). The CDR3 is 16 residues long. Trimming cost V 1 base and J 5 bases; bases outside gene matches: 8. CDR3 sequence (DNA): TGTGCCAGCAGCTTAGGGACCCCGGGACAGGGGCACGAGCAGTACTTC. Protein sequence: CASSLGTPGQGHEQYF.

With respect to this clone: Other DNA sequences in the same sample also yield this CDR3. Written as DNA, the CDR3 is TGCGCCAGCAGCCAAGATTGGCTAGCGGGAGTGTCTGCAGATACGCAGTATTTT. As protein: CASSQDWLAGVSADTQYF. The genes are TRBV4-3 and TRBJ2-3; 10 bases match TRBD2. The CDR3 contains 18 residues. V lost 0 bases to trimming and J lost 4 bases; unmatched junction nucleotides: 10. Per the germline V gene, CDR1 is LGHNA and CDR2 is YSLEER.

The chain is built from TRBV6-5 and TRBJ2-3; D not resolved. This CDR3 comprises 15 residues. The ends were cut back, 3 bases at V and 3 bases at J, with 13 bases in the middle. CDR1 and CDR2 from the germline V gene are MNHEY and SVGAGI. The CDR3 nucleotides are TGTGCCAGCAGTTATTCCAGGAGTCGTACAGATACGCAGTATTTT. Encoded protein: CASSYSRSRTDTQYF.

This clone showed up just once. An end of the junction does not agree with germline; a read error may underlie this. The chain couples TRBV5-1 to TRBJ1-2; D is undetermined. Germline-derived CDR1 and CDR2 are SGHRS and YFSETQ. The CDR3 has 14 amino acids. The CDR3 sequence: CASSLEGLEADNSF. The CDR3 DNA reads TGCGCCAGCAGCTTGGAAGGTCTGGAGGCCGATAATTCCTTC.

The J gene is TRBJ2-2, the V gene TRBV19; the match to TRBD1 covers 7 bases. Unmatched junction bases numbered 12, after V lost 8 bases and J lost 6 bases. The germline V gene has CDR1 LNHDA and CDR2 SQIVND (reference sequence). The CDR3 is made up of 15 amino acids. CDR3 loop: CASRPGTENPGELFF. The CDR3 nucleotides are TGTGCCAGTCGCCCCGGGACAGAAAACCCCGGGGAGCTGTTTTTT.

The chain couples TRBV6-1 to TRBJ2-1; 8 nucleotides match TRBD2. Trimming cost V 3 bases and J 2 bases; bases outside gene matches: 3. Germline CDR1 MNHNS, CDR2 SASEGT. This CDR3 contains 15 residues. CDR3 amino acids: CASSESGSPYNEQFF. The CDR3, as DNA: TGTGCCAGCAGTGAGAGCGGGAGCCCCTACAATGAGCAGTTCTTC.

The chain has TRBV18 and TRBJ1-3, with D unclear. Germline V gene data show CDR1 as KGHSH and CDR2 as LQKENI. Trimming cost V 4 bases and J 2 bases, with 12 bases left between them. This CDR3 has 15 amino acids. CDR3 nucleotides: TGTGCCAGCTCACTATCCAGAGGGACTGGAAACACCATATATTTT. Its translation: CASSLSRGTGNTIYF.

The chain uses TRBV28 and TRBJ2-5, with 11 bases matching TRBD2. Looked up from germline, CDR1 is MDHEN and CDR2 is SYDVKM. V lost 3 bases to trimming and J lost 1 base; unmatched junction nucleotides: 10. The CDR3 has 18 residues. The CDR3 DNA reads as TGTGCCAGCAGTTTTCCACTAGCGGGAGCTGGGGGCCAAGAGACCCAGTACTTC. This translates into CASSFPLAGAGGQETQYF.

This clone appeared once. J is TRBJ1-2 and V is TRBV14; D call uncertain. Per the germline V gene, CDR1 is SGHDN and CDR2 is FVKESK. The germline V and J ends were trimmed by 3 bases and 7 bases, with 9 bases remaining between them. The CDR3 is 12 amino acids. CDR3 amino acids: CASSQAEGGYTF. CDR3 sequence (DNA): TGTGCCAGCAGCCAGGCGGAAGGTGGCTACACCTTC.

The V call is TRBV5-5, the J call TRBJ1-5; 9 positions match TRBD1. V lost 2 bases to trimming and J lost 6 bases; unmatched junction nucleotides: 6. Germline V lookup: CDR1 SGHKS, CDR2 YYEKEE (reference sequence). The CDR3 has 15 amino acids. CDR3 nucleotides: TGTGCCAGCAGCTTAAACAGGGGGCTAGGTCAGCCCCAGCATTTT. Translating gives CASSLNRGLGQPQHF.

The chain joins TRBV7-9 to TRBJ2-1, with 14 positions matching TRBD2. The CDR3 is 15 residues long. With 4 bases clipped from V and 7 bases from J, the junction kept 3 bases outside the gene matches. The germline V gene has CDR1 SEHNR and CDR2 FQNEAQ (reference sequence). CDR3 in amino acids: CASSSRLAGGNEQFF. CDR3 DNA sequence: TGTGCCAGCAGCTCTCGACTAGCGGGAGGGAATGAGCAGTTCTTC.

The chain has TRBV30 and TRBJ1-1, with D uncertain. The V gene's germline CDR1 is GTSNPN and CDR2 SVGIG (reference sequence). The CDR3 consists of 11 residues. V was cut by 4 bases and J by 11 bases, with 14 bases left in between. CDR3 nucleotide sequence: TGTGCCTGGAATGGGGATGGTGGGGCTTTCTTT. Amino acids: CAWNGDGGAFF.

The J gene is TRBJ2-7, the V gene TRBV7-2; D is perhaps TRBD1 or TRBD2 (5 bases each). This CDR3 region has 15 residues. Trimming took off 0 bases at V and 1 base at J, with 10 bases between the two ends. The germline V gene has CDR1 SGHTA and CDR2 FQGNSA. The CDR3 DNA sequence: TGTGCCAGCAGCTTAGCCCGAGGGGTTTCCTACGAGCAGTACTTC. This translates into CASSLARGVSYEQYF.

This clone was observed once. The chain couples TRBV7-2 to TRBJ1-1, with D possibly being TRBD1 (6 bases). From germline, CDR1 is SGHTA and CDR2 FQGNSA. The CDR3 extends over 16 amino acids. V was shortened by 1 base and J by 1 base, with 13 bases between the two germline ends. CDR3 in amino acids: CASSLGLGAPNTEAFF. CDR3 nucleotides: TGTGCCAGCAGCTTAGGATTGGGGGCGCCGAACACTGAAGCTTTCTTT. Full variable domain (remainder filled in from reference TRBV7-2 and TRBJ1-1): GAGVSQSPSNKVTEKGKDVELRCDPISGHTALYWYRQSLGQGLEFLIYFQGNSAPDKSGLPSDRFSAERTGGSVSTLTIQRTQQEDSAVYLCASSLGLGAPNTEAFFGQGTRLTVV.